This TCR beta chain was retrieved from a study of cytomegalovirus exposure and HLA in healthy donors. PCR amplification relied on 60 Vbeta primers (plus 13 Jbeta primers). In the original workflow: In a later analysis, of tens of millions of unique beta chains, about 11 million appeared in at least two donors. Sequencing was performed with immunoSEQ multiplex PCR; in TCRdb, only in-frame clones are kept and a portion is missing. V, J and clone size were drawn from that table, and D and trimming were deduced from the DNA. Of tens of thousands of clones in the sample, more than 60% were seen once. Remarks on this clone: Its antigen is not identified.

The CDR3 spans 13 residues. Trimming cost V 1 base and J 6 bases, with 10 bases left between them. Germline-derived CDR1 and CDR2 are LNHNV and YYDKDF (reference sequence). Study-level results: According to an earlier analysis, most TCR beta V segments yielded productive rearrangements about 90% or about 30% of the time. In vitro confirmation showed a few CMV-associated chains to be CMV antigen specific.

Source material: PBMCs. The V and J genes are TRBV15 and TRBJ2-7; D not certain. The TCR originated in a man in his forties or fifties in good health and CMV-seronegative. The CDR3 reads CATSRGRDFEQYF. DNA of the CDR3: TGTGCCACCAGCAGAGGTCGAGATTTCGAGCAGTACTTC.